This is a list of T cell receptor beta chains from one sample in a study of blood T cells in healthy people across ages. TCRdb reanalysed the 5' RACE reads using MiXCR and keeps one entry per CDR3 protein. The sample has 550,000 to 750,000 distinct CDR3 sequences, over 20% seen once. Sequencing was done on a sample of blood. These receptors all come from a man between 65 and 85 years old in good health. CDR3s include the opening cysteine and the closing phenylalanine or tryptophan. The order of the fields is J gene, D gene, V gene, clone size, CDR3 DNA, CDR3 protein. A D gene is named only where the DNA matches it firmly. Only part of the rows carry a size: once, few, many, or a class if the clone is expanded.

TRBJ2-1 NA TRBV5-1 NA TGCGCCAGCAGCTTGGTTAGGTTCAAACAGAATGAGCAGTTCTTC CASSLVRFKQNEQFF
TRBJ2-5 TRBD1 TRBV12-3/TRBV12-4 many TGTGCCAGCAGTTTGCACAGGGGCCCAGAGACCCAGTACTTC CASSLHRGPETQYF
TRBJ2-7 NA TRBV2 many TGTGCCAGCAGCGGGATCGGGTCCTACGAGCAGTACTTC CASSGIGSYEQYF
TRBJ2-7 TRBD2 TRBV7-9 NA TGTGCCAGCAATCGAGCGGGATTCTACGAGCAGTACTTC CASNRAGFYEQYF
TRBJ1-5 TRBD1 TRBV2 few TGTGCCAGCAGTGATAGGGACAGAAATCAGCCCCAGCATTTT CASSDRDRNQPQHF
TRBJ1-5 NA TRBV20-1 few TGCAGTGCTAGGGGGGCGATTTCGGCCGATCAGCCCCAGCATTTT CSARGAISADQPQHF
TRBJ2-7 TRBD1 TRBV5-6 NA TGTGCCAGCAGCTTTGGGACAGGGATGAACGAGCAGTACTTC CASSFGTGMNEQYF
TRBJ2-5 NA TRBV12-3/TRBV12-4 few TGTGCCAGCAGGGAGACCGGGCCTGGGGAGACCCAGTACTTC CASRETGPGETQYF
TRBJ1-2 TRBD1 TRBV3-1 NA TGTGCCAGCAGCCATGCCGGCAGGGGGAACTATGGCTACACCTTC CASSHAGRGNYGYTF
TRBJ1-1 NA TRBV28 NA TGCGCCAGCAGTTCCCCAGGACCGGCCAATGAAGCTTTCTTT CASSSPGPANEAFF
TRBJ1-2 NA TRBV30 NA TGTGCCTGGAGTGGGGTTGGTTCTGGCTACACCTTC CAWSGVGSGYTF
TRBJ2-7 NA TRBV6-5 NA TGTGCCAGCAGCGATAGCGGAGTCCCCTACGAGCAGTACTTC CASSDSGVPYEQYF
TRBJ2-1 NA TRBV27 NA TGTGCCAGCAGTTTAGAGGGGTCTAGCTCGGGTTACAATGAGCAGTTCTTC CASSLEGSSSGYNEQFF
TRBJ1-3 TRBD1 TRBV20-1 once TGCAGTGCCATTCATGAAACAGGGGGAACTGGAAACACCATATATTTT CSAIHETGGTGNTIYF
TRBJ2-2 NA TRBV4-3 NA TGCGCCAGCAGCCAAGATCCGGCAGGGGCCACCGGGGAGCTGTTTTTT CASSQDPAGATGELFF
TRBJ2-7 TRBD1 TRBV2 few TGTGCCAGCCACGTCTACAGGGGTGGATACGAGCAGTACTTC CASHVYRGGYEQYF
TRBJ2-3 NA TRBV7-2 few TGTGCCAGCAGCCCAGGACACGGTCGCACAGATACGCAGTATTTT CASSPGHGRTDTQYF
TRBJ2-1 NA TRBV6-2/TRBV6-3 NA TGTGCCAGCAGTTCGGGAGCGGCCGGTTTGAATGAGCAGTTCTTC CASSSGAAGLNEQFF
TRBJ2-3 NA TRBV27 few TGTGCCAGCAGTCTTGGGTTGGGGGGGACAGATACGCGGTATTTT CASSLGLGGTDTRYF
TRBJ1-1 NA TRBV18 NA TGTGCCAGCTCACCGCGAGGACTGCTGAACACTGAAGCTTTCTTT CASSPRGLLNTEAFF
TRBJ2-5 NA TRBV2 NA TGTGCCAGCAGTGGGGGGCAGGGGATTGTGGAGACCCAGTACTTC CASSGGQGIVETQYF
TRBJ2-2 TRBD2 TRBV29-1 NA TGCAGCGGAACTAGCGGGAGAGGGACGGGGGAGCTGTTTTTT CSGTSGRGTGELFF
TRBJ2-5 TRBD2 TRBV5-5 few TGTGCCAGCAGCTCTAGCGGGAGCTGGAAGACCCAGTACTTC CASSSSGSWKTQYF
TRBJ2-7 NA TRBV28 few TGTGCCAGCAGTGACGGACAGTTCTACGAGCAGTACTTC CASSDGQFYEQYF
TRBJ2-5 TRBD1 TRBV28 many TGTGCCAGCAGCCTACCCGGACAGGGGATTCAAGAGACCCAGTACTTC CASSLPGQGIQETQYF
TRBJ2-7 NA TRBV16 NA TGTGCCAGCAGCACCCGACAGGCCCCCTACGAGCAGTACTTC CASSTRQAPYEQYF
TRBJ2-1 NA TRBV7-7 few TGTGCTAGCAGCTTAGCAGAAGGGAATGAGCAGTTCTTC CASSLAEGNEQFF
TRBJ1-5 NA TRBV6-1 few TGTGCCAGCAGTGAAGCGCGTAGCAATCAGCCCCAGCATTTT CASSEARSNQPQHF
TRBJ1-1 NA TRBV5-1 few TGCGCCAGCAGCTTGACGGGGGCGAAACTGAACACTGAAGCTTTCTTT CASSLTGAKLNTEAFF
TRBJ1-1 NA TRBV5-1 NA TGCGCCAGCAGCCCGACGGCCTCAGGGACTGAAGCTTTCTTT CASSPTASGTEAFF
TRBJ2-5 NA TRBV20-1 few TGCAGTGCTAGAGATCTTGGGGGACTGGAGACCCAGTACTTC CSARDLGGLETQYF
TRBJ2-7 NA TRBV28 few TGTGCCAGCAGTTTTGGCCGGGATCGGGTCTACGAGCAGTACTTC CASSFGRDRVYEQYF
TRBJ2-7 TRBD2 TRBV3-1 few TGTGCCAGCAGCCAAGATACTAGCGGGACCTCCTCCTACGAGCAGTACTTC CASSQDTSGTSSYEQYF
TRBJ2-3 NA TRBV6-5 once TGTGCCAGCAGTTACCGAGGGGTTGAAGATACGCAGTATTTT CASSYRGVEDTQYF
TRBJ1-4 NA TRBV10-2 few TGCGCCAGCAGTCCGGGACTCCGGTCTAATGAAAAACTGTTTTTT CASSPGLRSNEKLFF
TRBJ2-6 NA TRBV12-3/TRBV12-4 NA TGTGCCAGCAGTTTTGGAGGGTTGGTTAGTGGGGCCAACGTCCTGACTTTC CASSFGGLVSGANVLTF
TRBJ2-5 TRBD1 TRBV6-5 NA TGTGCCAGCAGTTCCTCGGGGACAGGGCTTTTCTTC CASSSSGTGLFF
TRBJ1-4 NA TRBV20-1 NA TGCAGTGCATTGGCCGTGGGGGGCATAGCTAATGAAAAACTGTTCTTT CSALAVGGIANEKLFF
TRBJ2-5 NA TRBV7-2 few TGTGCCAGCCTGGGGCGGCTAAAAGAGACCCAGTACTTC CASLGRLKETQYF
TRBJ2-7 NA TRBV30 few TGTGCCTGGAGTCTACCCAGGCGGGATCGTGAGCAGTACTTC CAWSLPRRDREQYF
TRBJ1-3 NA TRBV7-2 NA TGTGCCAGCAGCTTACAGGGTCCTGGAAACACCATATATTTT CASSLQGPGNTIYF
TRBJ2-1 NA TRBV7-3 few TGTGCCAGCAGCTTACAGGGGAGGAATTCCTACAATGAGCAGTTCTTC CASSLQGRNSYNEQFF
TRBJ2-3 TRBD2 TRBV6-5 NA TGTGCCAGCAGCCGAGGGCGGGAGTGGGGCACAGATACGCAGTATTTT CASSRGREWGTDTQYF